The 28 T cell receptor beta chains listed next were all sequenced from one sample in a study of blood T cells in healthy people across ages. Using a J-beta primer mix together with a sample-barcoded 5' primer, a second PCR was run for roughly 7 to 12 cycles. TCRdb re-called the 5' RACE reads through MiXCR, storing one row per CDR3 protein. The sample consists of 800,000 or so distinct CDR3 sequences, just under 25% of them appearing once. These data were also filed under a second study, of T cells of mothers and their children.

Input material: blood. These receptors were taken from a boy between 10 and 17 years old in good health.

This chain uses TRBV20-1 with TRBJ2-3; 10 bases map to TRBD2. Per germline, CDR1 DFQATT and CDR2 SNEGSKA (reference sequence). The V and J ends lost 0 bases and 1 base, in that order; junction bases with no gene match: 4. CDR3 size: 16 residues. The CDR3 DNA sequence: TGCAGTGCTAGAGATTCCCTAGCGGGGGGCACAGATACGCAGTATTTT. This encodes CSARDSLAGGTDTQYF.

The chain joins TRBV6-5 to TRBJ2-7, with D perhaps matching TRBD1 or TRBD2 (6 bases each). Trimming pared 2 bases from V and 7 bases from J, leaving 12 bases between. This CDR3 has 13 residues. CDR1 MNHEY and CDR2 SVGAGI come from the germline V gene. Written as DNA, the CDR3 is TGTGCCAGCAGTTACCCGGGGGCTCGGGAGCAGTACTTC. This codes for CASSYPGAREQYF.

The rearrangement uses TRBV6-2 or TRBV6-3 and TRBJ2-5; 7 bases are a match to TRBD2. CDR3 length: 17 residues. Germline-derived CDR1 and CDR2 are MNHEY and SVGEGT. J was trimmed by 4 bases and V by 3 bases; bases with no gene match: 14. The CDR3 spells CASSYWGRALVRETQYF. CDR3 sequence (DNA): TGTGCCAGCAGTTATTGGGGGAGGGCCCTCGTCCGAGAGACCCAGTACTTC.

The chain combines TRBV5-6 with TRBJ2-4; 11 positions agree with TRBD1. V was pared by 2 bases and J by 7 bases, with 5 bases of the junction left unmatched. This CDR3 is built from 15 residues. The germline gives CDR1 SGHDT, CDR2 YYEEEE. CDR3 loop: CASSFRGQGANIQYF. Written as DNA, the CDR3 is TGTGCCAGCAGCTTCCGAGGACAGGGGGCTAACATTCAGTACTTC.

J is TRBJ1-1 and V is TRBV6-2 or TRBV6-3, with a tentative D call TRBD1 (6 bases). The V end was cut by 4 bases, the J end by 4 bases, with 19 bases between. This CDR3 spans 16 amino acids. Germline CDR1 MNHEY, CDR2 SVGEGT. In DNA form, the CDR3 reads TGTGCCAGCAGTTCCCCCCCCACAGGGAAGGTCACTGAAGCTTTCTTT. This gives the protein CASSSPPTGKVTEAFF.

The chain couples TRBV28 to TRBJ1-4; the match to TRBD1 covers 10 bases. The CDR3 has 17 amino acids. In germline, CDR1 is MDHEN, CDR2 SYDVKM. The trim removed 8 bases at V and 2 bases at J, leaving 11 bases unmatched. The CDR3 nucleotides read TGTGCCAGCGGCACCGGGACAGGGGCGAGTACTAATGAAAAACTGTTTTTT. This gives the protein CASGTGTGASTNEKLFF.

A remark on this clonotype: A junction end diverges from the germline sequence, so it may reflect a read error. The genes are TRBV4-2 and TRBJ2-3; D remains ambiguous. This CDR3 spans 16 amino acids. Germline V gene sequence: CDR1 LGHNA, CDR2 YNFKEQ. DNA of the CDR3: TGCGCCAGCAGCCAAGTCGTAGCTGATCGCACAGATACGCAGTATTTT. Amino acid sequence: CASSQVVADRTDTQYF.

This clonotype was found a few times. The junction shows a germline mismatch at one end, possibly a read error. This CDR3 reads CASSLAATKPETQYF. CDR3 sequence (DNA): TGTGCTAGCAGCTTAGCGGCAACGAAACCGGAGACCCAGTACTTC. The chain links TRBV7-7 to TRBJ2-5, with D possibly being TRBD2 (6 bases). In germline, CDR1 is SSHAT, CDR2 FNYEAQ (reference sequence). There are 15 residues in the CDR3.

This clonotype was observed many times. This chain joins TRBV29-1 and TRBJ2-5; 7 bases are shared with TRBD2. In germline, CDR1 is SQVTM, CDR2 ANQGSEA. The junction had 7 bases not matched to a gene; V was cut back by 4 bases and J by 5 bases. CDR3 size: 13 residues. CDR3 region: CSVVWGGAETQYF. In DNA form, the CDR3 reads TGCAGCGTTGTGTGGGGGGGAGCGGAGACCCAGTACTTC.

The rearrangement uses TRBV7-2 and TRBJ2-5, with D perhaps matching TRBD2 (6 bases). This CDR3 is 15 amino acids long. V lost 1 base to trimming and J lost 7 bases, with 16 bases between them. Germline V CDR1 and CDR2: SGHTA, FQGNSA. CDR3 sequence reads: CASSLGWRGSATQYF. DNA of the CDR3: TGTGCCAGCAGCTTAGGATGGCGGGGTTCGGCGACCCAGTACTTC. Variable domain in full (rest from reference TRBV7-2 and TRBJ2-5): GAGVSQSPSNKVTEKGKDVELRCDPISGHTALYWYRQSLGQGLEFLIYFQGNSAPDKSGLPSDRFSAERTGGSVSTLTIQRTQQEDSAVYLCASSLGWRGSATQYFGPGTRLLVL.

This clonotype was seen a handful of times. The chain uses TRBV5-5 and TRBJ2-1; D is uncertain. Gene TRBJ2-5 matches the end of the DNA better, so the J call may be wrong. Germline V gene sequence: CDR1 SGHKS, CDR2 YYEKEE (reference sequence). This CDR3 is 15 amino acids long. In nucleotides, the CDR3 is TGTGCCAGCAGCTTGGGACCGCGGTCAGGAGAGACCCAGTACTTC. Translation gives CASSLGPRSGETQYF.

This clonotype showed up just a few times. This chain connects TRBV4-3 to TRBJ2-7, with D perhaps matching TRBD1 (5 bases). V gave up 2 bases and J gave up 7 bases, with 12 bases separating them. CDR1 and CDR2 (germline): LGHNA, YSLEER. The CDR3 runs to 13 residues. The CDR3 DNA sequence: TGCGCCAGCAGCCAAAGGCAGGGAAATGAGCAGTACTTC. This translates into CASSQRQGNEQYF.

This rearrangement joins TRBV29-1 to TRBJ1-4; D unresolved. Trimming removed 5 bases at V and 3 bases at J, with 7 bases between. The germline V gene encodes CDR1 SQVTM and CDR2 ANQGSEA. The CDR3 is made up of 12 amino acids. The CDR3 DNA follows: TGCAGCGTTATCCAAGCTAATGAAAAACTGTTTTTT. It codes for CSVIQANEKLFF.

This clonotype was recorded a few times. The chain couples TRBV7-9 to TRBJ2-4; the D gene is possibly TRBD2 (6 bases). CDR1 is SEHNR, CDR2 FQNEAQ, per germline (reference sequence). V lost 5 bases and J lost 0, with 14 bases in between. CDR3 length: 16 amino acids. CDR3 DNA sequence: TGTGCCAGCAGCAGCCTTAGCGGAGGAGCCAAAAACATTCAGTACTTC. This sequence encodes CASSSLSGGAKNIQYF.

The chain is built from TRBV4-3 and TRBJ2-1; 7 bases are a match to TRBD2. Germline V gene data show CDR1 as LGHNA and CDR2 as YSLEER. The CDR3 contains 15 residues. V gave up 2 bases and J gave up 6 bases; unmatched junction bases: 7. The CDR3 protein is CASSQFQRDFNEQFF. The DNA for the CDR3 is TGCGCCAGCAGCCAATTCCAGCGGGACTTCAATGAGCAGTTCTTC.

This clonotype was found a few times. The chain joins TRBV14 to TRBJ2-3; 10 nucleotides line up with TRBD2. From germline, CDR1 is SGHDN and CDR2 FVKESK. This CDR3 is built from 18 residues. V lost 0 bases and J lost 6; bases outside the gene matches: 12. The CDR3 spells CASSQDWGLAFPGDTQYF. The CDR3 DNA reads TGTGCCAGCAGCCAAGATTGGGGACTAGCGTTCCCGGGGGATACGCAGTATTTT.

This clonotype was detected only a few times. The gene calls are TRBV18 and TRBJ2-5, with 7 bases aligning to TRBD2. Trimming cost V 1 base and J 2 bases; bases outside gene matches: 4. This CDR3 has 15 amino acids. From germline, CDR1 is KGHSH and CDR2 LQKENI. This chain's CDR3 is CASSPRRGDQETQYF. CDR3 nucleotides: TGTGCCAGCTCACCACGTCGGGGGGATCAAGAGACCCAGTACTTC.

The gene calls are TRBV5-6 and TRBJ2-1, with 11 bases lining up with TRBD2. The V gene end was trimmed by 3 bases and the J gene end by 8 bases; junction bases not matched to a gene: 7. CDR3 length: 15 amino acids. Germline V lookup: CDR1 SGHDT, CDR2 YYEEEE. The CDR3: CASSSLAGGRDEQFF. The CDR3 DNA sequence: TGTGCCAGCAGCTCGCTAGCGGGAGGTAGGGATGAGCAGTTCTTC. The variable domain in full, with the rest retrieved from reference TRBV5-6 and TRBJ2-1, is DAGVTQSPTHLIKTRGQQVTLRCSPKSGHDTVSWYQQALGQGPQFIFQYYEEEERQRGNFPDRFSGHQFPNYSSELNVNALLLGDSALYLCASSSLAGGRDEQFFGPGTRLTVL.

In DNA, the CDR3 is TGCGCCAGCAGCCAGAATCAGGACGGAGCCTACGAGCAGTACTTC. Translated, it gives CASSQNQDGAYEQYF. V usage is TRBV4-3 and J usage is TRBJ2-7; unclear D gene. Germline CDR1 LGHNA, CDR2 YSLEER. This CDR3 region has 15 residues. The V end lost 3 bases, the J end lost 2 bases, and 14 bases lay between the germline ends.

This sequence joins TRBV7-2 and TRBJ2-2, with TRBD2 as a possible D gene (7 bases). CDR1 and CDR2 from the germline V gene are SGHTA and FQGNSA. The CDR3 runs 16 residues. Trimming took 7 bases from V and 6 from J, leaving 21 bases between them. The CDR3 sequence: CASNGGGGLSPGELFF. The CDR3, as DNA: TGTGCCAGCAACGGAGGGGGGGGCCTTAGTCCCGGGGAGCTGTTTTTT.

This chain uses TRBV12-5 with TRBJ2-5; the D gene is possibly TRBD2 (5 bases). The V end lost 6 bases, the J end lost 5 bases, and 19 bases lay between the germline ends. The germline V gene encodes CDR1 LGHNT and CDR2 FRNRAP. There are 15 residues in the CDR3. CDR3 bases: TGTGCTAGTGGGCCACGACGGGGAGAGGAGGAGACCCAGTACTTC. This translates into CASGPRRGEEETQYF.

In this sample, this clonotype turned up a few times. Sequence at one end of the junction differs from germline and may be a read error. The chain carries TRBV7-2 and TRBJ2-1; D might be TRBD2 (6 bases). The last part of the DNA fits TRBJ2-7 better; the J call may be wrong. Germline CDR1 is SGHTA and CDR2 is FQGNSA. This CDR3 spans 14 amino acids. The chain's CDR3 is CVSSPGTPTYEQYF. The DNA for the CDR3 is TGTGTCAGCAGCCCCGGGACTCCCACCTACGAGCAGTACTTC.

This clonotype was found a few times. V and J are TRBV29-1 and TRBJ1-2; D gene unclear. The CDR3 spans 14 residues. Trimming removed 7 bases from V and 0 bases from J, with 15 bases in between. The germline CDR1 and CDR2 sequences are SQVTM and ANQGSEA. The CDR3 loop reads CSAAPPGANYGYTF. In DNA form, the CDR3 reads TGCAGCGCCGCCCCGCCCGGGGCTAACTATGGCTACACCTTC.

The table lists this clonotype with many counts. The chain employs TRBV28 and TRBJ2-5; weak D call: TRBD2 (5 bases). This CDR3 spans 14 amino acids. The germline V and J ends were trimmed by 7 bases and 5 bases, with 17 bases remaining between them. CDR1 and CDR2 from the germline V gene are MDHEN and SYDVKM. The CDR3 nucleotides are TGTGCCAGCACTACACGCCCCGGGGAGGAGACCCAGTACTTC. Amino acid sequence: CASTTRPGEETQYF.

This clonotype was picked up a small number of times. In nucleotides, the CDR3 is TGTGCCAGCAGCCACACCCGGCCTGGGGACAATGAGCAGTTCTTC. Protein product: CASSHTRPGDNEQFF. The chain carries TRBV28 and TRBJ2-5; D not certain. The closer fit of TRBJ2-1 to the DNA end suggests the J call may be wrong. Germline V gene lookup returns CDR1 MDHEN and CDR2 SYDVKM. This CDR3 is 15 amino acids long.

The chain links TRBV29-1 to TRBJ2-5; TRBD1 matches 7 bases. Near its end, the DNA agrees better with TRBJ2-7, so the J call may be wrong. The CDR3 loop spans 13 amino acids. Germline V gives CDR1 SQVTM, CDR2 ANQGSEA. The CDR3 region is CSVPGTEVDEQYF. The DNA of the CDR3 is TGCAGCGTTCCCGGGACAGAGGTGGACGAGCAGTACTTC.

CDR3 DNA sequence: TGTGCCACCAGCAGAGAGACGGCTGAAAAACTGTTTTTT. The encoded protein is CATSRETAEKLFF. This chain connects TRBV15 to TRBJ1-4, with D unclear. Trimming shortened V by 0 bases and J by 7 bases, and 6 bases separated the two germline ends. The germline gives CDR1 LNHNV, CDR2 YYDKDF (reference sequence). The CDR3 covers 13 residues. Full variable domain (missing parts from reference TRBV15 and TRBJ1-4): DAMVIQNPRYQVTQFGKPVTLSCSQTLNHNVMYWYQQKSSQAPKLLFHYYDKDFNNEADTPDNFQSRRPNTSFCFLDIRSPGLGDTAMYLCATSRETAEKLFFGSGTQLSVL.

Details on this clonotype: As the CDR3 is not closed by the conserved phenylalanine or tryptophan, this likely results from a read error. J is TRBJ2-7 and V is TRBV4-1; D not certain. The ends were cut back, 0 bases at V and 0 bases at J, with 12 bases in the middle. Germline lookup yields CDR1 MGHRA and CDR2 YSYEKL. The CDR3 covers 16 residues. The CDR3: CASSQDFKETSYEQYY. CDR3 nucleotide sequence: TGCGCCAGCAGCCAAGATTTTAAGGAGACCTCCTACGAGCAGTACTAC.